Following are 10 T cell receptor beta chains from one sample sequenced in a study of regulatory T cells in long-lasting Graves disease. Time point meaning: persistent/refractory GD, antithyroid drugs over 5 years with positive TRAb. There was RNA extracted from PBMCs, and the TCR library was made from it. In building TCR beta libraries, iRepertoire HTBI primers were used together with Arm-PCR of CDR3 regions. TCRdb reprocessed the multiplex PCR reads via MiXCR and lists one record per CDR3 protein. Of about 470,000 distinct CDR3 sequences listed, around 20% are singletons. The sample in question was peripheral blood mononuclear cells (PBMCs), obtained when the disease was refractory, from a patient treated with antithyroid drugs. The receptors originated from a female donor with Graves disease.

This clonotype was found many times. Here the CDR3 reads CASSLSPGQGVFEAFF. Here the CDR3 DNA reads TGTGCCAGCAGCTTAAGCCCCGGACAGGGTGTGTTTGAAGCTTTCTTT. The rearrangement uses TRBV7-8 and TRBJ1-1, with 8 positions matching TRBD1. With V trimmed by 2 bases and J by 7 bases, 12 bases remained unmatched. From germline, CDR1 is SGHVS and CDR2 FQNEAQ. The length of the CDR3 is 16 residues.

In its sample, this clonotype was seen many times. The chain is built from TRBV28 and TRBJ2-7, with 9 bases identical to TRBD2. This CDR3 is built from 16 residues. Germline lookup yields CDR1 MDHEN and CDR2 SYDVKM. Losses at the gene ends were 5 bases for V and 0 bases for J; bases not matched to a gene: 8. Written as DNA, the CDR3 is TGTGCCAGCAGTGACCCGCGGGGGGGAAGCTCCTACGAGCAGTACTTC. Its protein product is CASSDPRGGSSYEQYF.

This chain uses TRBV7-2 with TRBJ1-6; 10 bases agree with TRBD1. The V gene's germline CDR1 is SGHTA and CDR2 FQGNSA. V dropped 4 bases and J dropped 7; count of bases not matched to a gene: 4. CDR3 length equals 15 residues. CDR3 sequence reads: CASSYGTGVNSPLHF. CDR3 in DNA: TGTGCCAGCAGCTACGGGACAGGGGTCAATTCACCCCTCCACTTT.

This clonotype occurred a few times. This chain uses TRBV9 with TRBJ1-2; a weak D match, TRBD1 (6 bases). Trimming cost V 4 bases and J 8 bases, with 21 bases left between them. The germline V gene has CDR1 SGDLS and CDR2 YYNGEE. The CDR3 runs to 15 residues. The CDR3 loop is CASSPTWGGRGGYTF. Here the CDR3 DNA reads TGTGCCAGCAGCCCGACGTGGGGGGGGCGAGGCGGCTACACCTTC.

This clonotype occurred a few times. V is TRBV6-1 and J is TRBJ2-3, with D perhaps TRBD1 (6 bases). TRBJ2-1 explains the end of the DNA better; the J call may be wrong. CDR3 length: 11 residues. Germline loops: CDR1 MNHNS, CDR2 SASEGT. The CDR3 reads CASSDRGGQFF. Here the CDR3 DNA reads TGTGCCAGCAGTGACAGGGGTGGGCAGTTCTTC.

In this sample, this clonotype turned up many times. The chain combines TRBV12-3 or TRBV12-4 with TRBJ1-6; 7 nucleotides match TRBD1. This CDR3 contains 14 residues. V trimming: 3 bases; J trimming: 10 bases; junction bases outside the gene matches: 6. The CDR3 DNA reads TGTGCCAGCAGTTTTCGACAGGGTATCTCACCCCTCCACTTT. It yields the protein CASSFRQGISPLHF.

This clonotype occurred once. The rearrangement uses TRBV6-1 and TRBJ2-1, with D possibly TRBD2 on 6 matching bases. This CDR3 has 17 residues. Trimming removed 6 bases at V and 0 bases at J, with 18 bases between. Germline V CDR1 and CDR2: MNHNS, SASEGT. The CDR3 region has the DNA TGTGCCAGCAGGTACAGGCTAGCGAGATCCTCCTACAATGAGCAGTTCTTC. Amino acids: CASRYRLARSSYNEQFF.

The sample holds one count of this clonotype. Since a much larger clone is just one base distant, this may be a read error. Because it lacks the conserved phenylalanine or tryptophan at the end, this CDR3 is likely a read error. The V call is TRBV20-1, the J call TRBJ1-1, with unresolved D. The CDR3 spans 11 residues. V was cut by 4 bases and J by 7 bases, with 10 bases left in between. Germline CDR1 is DFQATT and CDR2 is SNEGSKA (reference sequence). Here the CDR3 DNA reads TGCAGTGCTATTCCTCGGGGTGAAGCTTTCTCT. Its translation: CSAIPRGEAFS.

The chain joins TRBV5-6 to TRBJ2-3; D call uncertain. Germline CDR1 SGHDT, CDR2 YYEEEE. Trimming took 4 bases from V and 4 from J, leaving 22 bases between them. This CDR3 region has 17 residues. CDR3 residues: CASSPDRGSRYADTQYF. CDR3 bases: TGTGCCAGCAGCCCCGATCGTGGGTCCCGGTATGCAGATACGCAGTATTTT.

This clonotype was counted ten times or more. The chain uses TRBV5-4 and TRBJ2-5; D remains unclear. Germline CDR1 reads SGHNT; CDR2 reads YYREEE (reference sequence). Between the trimmed V and J ends, which lost 6 bases and 0 bases, there was a span of 9 bases. The CDR3 has 13 residues. CDR3 sequence: CASKEMYQETQYF. CDR3 sequence (DNA): TGTGCCAGCAAGGAAATGTACCAAGAGACCCAGTACTTC.